The TCR beta chain under discussion was sequenced for a study of cytomegalovirus exposure and HLA in healthy donors. Study summary: Later analysis reported that the 120 or so validation repertoires shared the platform of the roughly 670 first-cohort repertoires.

Comments on this clone: As yet, its antigen is unknown.

The assay was immunoSEQ multiplex PCR, and TCRdb's table has in-frame clones only and misses some. The top ten hold 2.1% of the sample, which has some 140,000 clones, 85% to 90% seen once. Study-wide points: In a later analysis, first-cohort TCR clusters were found to tend to co-occur in the 95 to 150 validation repertoires. Cytomegalovirus association was assigned to about 150 TCR beta chains.

The CDR3 loop spans 16 amino acids. V lost 1 base, J lost 2 bases, and 1 base stayed unmatched. Germline-derived CDR1 and CDR2 are SGHAT and FQNNGV. These donors were members of the roughly 110-subject validation cohort, a group separate from the approximately 640-subject first cohort. The sample was PBMCs. The chain couples TRBV11-2 to TRBJ2-7; 14 positions agree with TRBD2. This receptor was taken from a human donor in good health. The chain's CDR3 is CASSLGLAGGTYEQYF. The CDR3 DNA sequence: TGTGCCAGCAGCTTAGGACTAGCGGGAGGGACCTACGAGCAGTACTTC.